The T cell receptor (beta chain) described here comes from a study of Ad26.COV2.S vaccination and SARS-CoV-2 variants. Sample treatment: about 20 received Ad26.COV2.S at low or high dose, single or two shots; about 5 received placebo; per-sample allocation not given. After the first vaccine or placebo injection, samples were drawn on day 63. Whoever gave the sample was an adult aged 18-55 years in Boston. An Ad26 vector expressing Wuhan-strain SARS-CoV-2 spike constituted the vaccine. The CDR3 spans 16 residues. Germline-derived CDR1 and CDR2 are KGHSH and LQKENI. With 5 bases clipped from V and 2 bases from J, the junction kept 10 bases outside the gene matches. Profiling relied on immunoSEQ multiplex PCR, and the TCRdb table lists in-frame clones only, not all of them. The table lists roughly 300,000 clones, around 89% of them singletons.

The sequences come from peripheral blood, collected in a trial of Ad26.COV2.S vaccine versus placebo. J is TRBJ1-2 and V is TRBV18; 8 nucleotides agree with TRBD1. The TCR comes from a person between 18 and 60 years old who received the Ad26.COV2.S COVID-19 vaccine or a placebo. For the CDR3, the DNA is TGTGCCAGCTCAACATTGGACAGGGCGACCAACTATGGCTACACCTTC. It encodes CASSTLDRATNYGYTF.